Listed below are T cell receptor beta chains from one sample, sequenced in a study of blood T cell repertoires in COVID-19. Using immunoSEQ multiplex PCR, the repertoire was profiled, and TCRdb retains in-frame clones only, with some absent. This table has 140,000 to 150,000 clones, 80% appearing once. Sequencing was carried out using peripheral blood. The receptors originated from a man between 60 and 75 years old with active or convalescent COVID-19. Both conserved end residues are part of each CDR3.

V: TRBV6-2/TRBV6-3; CDR3: CASSLRGMNTEAFF
V: TRBV7-7; CDR3: CASSSYPTSGSSNEQFF
V: TRBV4-2; CDR3: CASSQGTGVGNEQFF
V: TRBV24-1; CDR3: CATSAPFGEDGYTF
V: TRBV4-3; CDR3: CASSQELGDSSYNEQFF
V: TRBV3-1/TRBV3-2; CDR3: CASSQQGVTEAFF
V: TRBV12-3/TRBV12-4; CDR3: CASRGQGGYGYTF
V: TRBV20-1; CDR3: CSASWARGTGNTIYF
V: TRBV10-3; CDR3: CAISEGGDTEAFF
V: TRBV5-1; CDR3: CASRFTGGGRETQYF
V: TRBV30; CDR3: CAWSHRYYGYTF
V: TRBV29-1; CDR3: CSQRDPDRGGTEAFF
V: TRBV24-1; CDR3: CATSLQGNQPQHF
V: TRBV29-1; CDR3: CSANLAGVEQFF
V: TRBV10-3; CDR3: CAISDITSGNNEQFF
V: TRBV7-9; CDR3: CASSYRTGGYNEQFF
V: TRBV4-1; CDR3: CASSQTSPSETQYF
V: TRBV27; CDR3: CASTVTSGRAGSIEQYF
V: TRBV5-1; CDR3: CASSFGLAGVNNEQFF
V: TRBV19; CDR3: CASSIRTAGNTIYF
V: TRBV7-2; CDR3: CASSLATVGYTF
V: TRBV10-3; CDR3: CAIGRTGENNSPLHF
V: TRBV6-6; CDR3: CASLLQGDTEAFF
V: TRBV20-1; CDR3: CSASLGQGNQPQHF
V: TRBV5-1; CDR3: CASSGGGSSLYEQFF
V: TRBV27; CDR3: CASSPRGGSETQYF
V: TRBV6-6; CDR3: CASSPVAGNTGELFF
V: TRBV12-3/TRBV12-4; CDR3: CASSLAGGLGQYF
V: TRBV6-2/TRBV6-3; CDR3: CASSYHSAANYGYTF
V: TRBV3-1/TRBV3-2; CDR3: CASRIGEREIQPLHF
V: TRBV5-1; CDR3: CASSRTGGGYNEQFF
V: TRBV20-1; CDR3: CSASSSGRLETQYF
V: TRBV7-2; CDR3: CASSFYRGLVAGRSNEQFF
V: TRBV5-1; CDR3: CASSPGTGPTNEKLFF
V: TRBV4-1; CDR3: CASSQDGLAGVYNEQFF
V: TRBV5-6; CDR3: CASSLYGADNYGYTF
V: TRBV7-2; CDR3: CASAAGTQFVQYF
V: TRBV4-2; CDR3: CASSLTHLGTGDRDTQYF
V: TRBV10-3; CDR3: CAIRSSGNTGSYNEQFF
V: TRBV4-2; CDR3: CASSQSPLGVGSPLHF
V: TRBV2; CDR3: CATNPSSYNSPLHF
V: TRBV5-5; CDR3: CASSREGNRGNYGYTF
V: TRBV28; CDR3: CASSFIKGVYGYTF
V: TRBV3-1/TRBV3-2; CDR3: CASSPSANSRELFF
V: TRBV9; CDR3: CASSPSGRVNEQYF
V: TRBV30; CDR3: CAWGAGDKNTEAFF
V: TRBV7-9; CDR3: CASSSTGAHGYTF
V: TRBV18; CDR3: CASSPPTGRNTEAFF
V: TRBV5-1; CDR3: CASSPNTAYNSPLHF
V: TRBV3-1/TRBV3-2; CDR3: CASSQATGAGQETQYF
V: TRBV7-6; CDR3: CASSLRNEQFF
V: TRBV11-2; CDR3: CASSFTGGTNNEQFF
V: TRBV7-8; CDR3: CASSWDRVRNQPQHF
V: TRBV14; CDR3: CASSRAGPYEQYF
V: TRBV10-1; CDR3: CASKRTPSKHEQYF
V: TRBV9; CDR3: CASSVDGGASEQYF
V: TRBV12-3/TRBV12-4; CDR3: CASSLSLGPGEF
V: TRBV6-5; CDR3: CASSENYQETQYF